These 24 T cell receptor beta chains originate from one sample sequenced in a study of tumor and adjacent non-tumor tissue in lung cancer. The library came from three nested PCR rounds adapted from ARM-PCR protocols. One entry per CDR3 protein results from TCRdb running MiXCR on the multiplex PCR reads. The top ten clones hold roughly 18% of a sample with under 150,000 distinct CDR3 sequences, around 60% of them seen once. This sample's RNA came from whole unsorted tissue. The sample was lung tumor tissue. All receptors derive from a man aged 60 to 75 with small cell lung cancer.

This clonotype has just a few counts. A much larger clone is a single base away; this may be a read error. CDR3 in amino acids: CASSLVGVTYEQYF. CDR3 nucleotide sequence: TGTGCCAGCAGCTTAGTAGGGGTGACTTACGAGCAGTACTTC. This chain joins TRBV11-2 and TRBJ2-7, with a weak D call TRBD1 (5 bases). The CDR3 covers 14 residues. Looked up from germline, CDR1 is SGHAT and CDR2 is FQNNGV. V was shortened by 1 base and J by 4 bases, with 11 bases between the two germline ends.

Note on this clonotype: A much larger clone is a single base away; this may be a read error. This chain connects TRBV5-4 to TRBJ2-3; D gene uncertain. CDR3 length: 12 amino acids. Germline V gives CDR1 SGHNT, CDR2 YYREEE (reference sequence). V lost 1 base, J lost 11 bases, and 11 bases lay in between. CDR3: CASSLSQSMQYF. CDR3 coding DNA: TGTGCCAGCAGCTTGTCCCAAAGTATGCAGTATTTT.

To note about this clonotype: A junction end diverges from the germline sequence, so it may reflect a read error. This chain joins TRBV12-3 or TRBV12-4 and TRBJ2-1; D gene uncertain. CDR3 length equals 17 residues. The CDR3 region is CAISLVPWRKGYNEQFF. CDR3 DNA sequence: TGTGCCATCAGTTTAGTGCCTTGGCGGAAAGGGTACAATGAGCAGTTCTTC.

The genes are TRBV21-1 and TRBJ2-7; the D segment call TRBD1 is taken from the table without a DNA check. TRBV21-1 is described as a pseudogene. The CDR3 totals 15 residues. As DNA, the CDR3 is TGTGCCAGCAGCAAAGGCCCGGGACAGGGCTACGAGCAGTACTTC. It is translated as CASSKGPGQGYEQYF.

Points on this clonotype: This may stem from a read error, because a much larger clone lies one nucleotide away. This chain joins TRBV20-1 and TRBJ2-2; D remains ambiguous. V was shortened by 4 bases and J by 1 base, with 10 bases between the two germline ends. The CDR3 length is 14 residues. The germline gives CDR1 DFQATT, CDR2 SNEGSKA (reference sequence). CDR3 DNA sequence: TGCAGTGCTAACCCAATAGGGAACACCGGGGAGCTGTTTTTT. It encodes CSANPIGNTGELFF.

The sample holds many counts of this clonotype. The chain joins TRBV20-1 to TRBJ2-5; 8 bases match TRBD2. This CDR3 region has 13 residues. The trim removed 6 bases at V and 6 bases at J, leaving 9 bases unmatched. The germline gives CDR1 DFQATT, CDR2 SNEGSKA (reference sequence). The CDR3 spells CSAPGLARQTQYF. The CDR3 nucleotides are TGCAGTGCCCCCGGACTAGCAAGGCAGACCCAGTACTTC.

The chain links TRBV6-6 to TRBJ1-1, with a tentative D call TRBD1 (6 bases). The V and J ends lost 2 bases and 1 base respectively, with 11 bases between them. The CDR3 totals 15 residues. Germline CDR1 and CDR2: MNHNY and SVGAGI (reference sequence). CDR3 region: CASSYVPTGNTEAFF. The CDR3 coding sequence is TGTGCCAGCAGTTACGTTCCGACAGGGAACACTGAAGCTTTCTTT.

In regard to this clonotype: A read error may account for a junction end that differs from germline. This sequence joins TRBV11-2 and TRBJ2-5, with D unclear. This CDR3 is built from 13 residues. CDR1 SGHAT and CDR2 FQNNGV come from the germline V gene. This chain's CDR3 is CASSLDLVSTRYF. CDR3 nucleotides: TGTGCCAGCAGCTTAGATTTAGTGTCGACCCGGTACTTC.

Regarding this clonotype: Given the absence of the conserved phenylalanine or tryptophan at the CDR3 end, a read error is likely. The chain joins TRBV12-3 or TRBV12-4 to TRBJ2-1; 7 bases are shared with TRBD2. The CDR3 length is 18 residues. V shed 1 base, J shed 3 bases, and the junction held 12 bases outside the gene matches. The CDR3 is CASSLVLLRTRVYNEQFL. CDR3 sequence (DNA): TGTGCCAGCAGTTTAGTACTCTTGAGGACTAGAGTCTACAATGAGCAGTTCCTC.

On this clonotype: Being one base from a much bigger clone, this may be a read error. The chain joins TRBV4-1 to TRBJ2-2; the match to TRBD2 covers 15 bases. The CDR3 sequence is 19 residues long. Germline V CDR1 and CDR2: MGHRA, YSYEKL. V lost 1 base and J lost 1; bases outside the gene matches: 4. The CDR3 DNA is TGCGCCAGCAGCCAAGTCCCGGGACTAGCGGGAGGGAACACCGGGGAGCTGTTTTTT. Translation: CASSQVPGLAGGNTGELFF.

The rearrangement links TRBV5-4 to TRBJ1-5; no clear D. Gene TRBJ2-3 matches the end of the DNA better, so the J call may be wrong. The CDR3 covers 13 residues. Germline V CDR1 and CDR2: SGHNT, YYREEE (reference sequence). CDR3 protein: CASSFGINQPQYF. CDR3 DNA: TGTGCCAGCAGCTTTGGCATTAATCAGCCCCAGTATTTT.

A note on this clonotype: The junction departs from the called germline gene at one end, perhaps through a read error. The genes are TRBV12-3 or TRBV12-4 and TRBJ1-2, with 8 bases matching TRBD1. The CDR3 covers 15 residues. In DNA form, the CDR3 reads TGTGCCAGCAGTTCCTGGGACAGGTGGATAGGTGGCTGCATCTTC. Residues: CASSSWDRWIGGCIF.

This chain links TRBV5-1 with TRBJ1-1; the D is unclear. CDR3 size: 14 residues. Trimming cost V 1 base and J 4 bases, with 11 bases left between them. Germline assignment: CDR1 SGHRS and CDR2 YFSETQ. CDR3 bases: TGCGCCAGCAGCTTGATAGGGTGGCTCACTGAAGCTTTCTTT. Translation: CASSLIGWLTEAFF. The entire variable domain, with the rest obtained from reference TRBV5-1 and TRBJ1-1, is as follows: KAGVTQTPRYLIKTRGQQVTLSCSPISGHRSVSWYQQTPGQGLQFLFEYFSETQRNKGNFPGRFSGRQFSNSRSEMNVSTLELGDSALYLCASSLIGWLTEAFFGQGTRLTVV.

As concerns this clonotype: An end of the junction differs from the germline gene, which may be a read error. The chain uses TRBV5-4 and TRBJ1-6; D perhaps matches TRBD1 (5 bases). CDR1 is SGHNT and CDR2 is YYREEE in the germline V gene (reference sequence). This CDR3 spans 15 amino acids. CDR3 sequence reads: CASSLGDGIHSPPHF. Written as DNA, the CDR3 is TGTGCCAGCAGCTTGGGGGACGGTATCCATTCACCCCCCCACTTT.

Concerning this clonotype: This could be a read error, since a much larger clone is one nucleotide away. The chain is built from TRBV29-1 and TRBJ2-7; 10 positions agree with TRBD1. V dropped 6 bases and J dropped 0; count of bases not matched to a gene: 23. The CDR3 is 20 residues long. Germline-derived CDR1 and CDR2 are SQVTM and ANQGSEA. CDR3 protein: CSVLKSMLTGQGRPSYEQYV. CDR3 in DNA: TGCAGCGTCTTGAAGTCTATGCTCACGGGACAGGGGCGTCCCTCCTACGAGCAGTACGTC.

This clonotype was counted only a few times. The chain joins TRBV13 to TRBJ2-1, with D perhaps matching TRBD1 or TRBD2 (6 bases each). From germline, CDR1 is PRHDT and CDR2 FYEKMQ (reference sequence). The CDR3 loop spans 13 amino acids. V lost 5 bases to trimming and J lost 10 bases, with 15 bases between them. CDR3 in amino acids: CASSGGQGGEQFF. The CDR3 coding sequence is TGTGCCAGCAGCGGGGGCCAAGGAGGGGAGCAGTTCTTC.

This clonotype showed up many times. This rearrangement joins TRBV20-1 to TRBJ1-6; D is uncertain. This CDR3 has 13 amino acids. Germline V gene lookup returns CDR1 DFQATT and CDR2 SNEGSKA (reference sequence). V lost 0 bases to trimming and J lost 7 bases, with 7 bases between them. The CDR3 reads CSARDTRNSPLHF. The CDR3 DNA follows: TGCAGTGCTAGAGATACCCGAAATTCACCCCTCCACTTT.

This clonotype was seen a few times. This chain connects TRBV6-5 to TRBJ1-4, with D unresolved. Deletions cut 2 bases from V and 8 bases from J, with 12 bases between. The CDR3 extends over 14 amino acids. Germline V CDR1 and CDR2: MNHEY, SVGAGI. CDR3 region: CASSYAPPGEKLFF. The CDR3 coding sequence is TGTGCCAGCAGTTACGCACCTCCGGGGGAAAAACTGTTTTTT.

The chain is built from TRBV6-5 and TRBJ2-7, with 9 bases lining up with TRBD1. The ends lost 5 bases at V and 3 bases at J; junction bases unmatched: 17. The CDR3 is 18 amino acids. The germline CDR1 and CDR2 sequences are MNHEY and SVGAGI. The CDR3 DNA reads TGTGCCAGCAGTCCTATCCCCTCCGGGACAGGGATACTCTACGAGCAGTACGTC. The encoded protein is CASSPIPSGTGILYEQYV.

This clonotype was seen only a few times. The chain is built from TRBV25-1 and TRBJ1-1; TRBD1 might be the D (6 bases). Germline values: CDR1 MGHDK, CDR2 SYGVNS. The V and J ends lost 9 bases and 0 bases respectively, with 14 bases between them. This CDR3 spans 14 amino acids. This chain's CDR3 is CASVWTDLNTEAFF. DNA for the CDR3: TGTGCCAGTGTTTGGACAGACCTGAACACTGAAGCTTTCTTT. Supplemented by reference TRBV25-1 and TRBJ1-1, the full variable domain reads EADIYQTPRYLVIGTGKKITLECSQTMGHDKMYWYQQDPGMELHLIHYSYGVNSTEKGDLSSESTVSRIRTEHFPLTLESARPSHTSQYLCASVWTDLNTEAFFGQGTRLTVV.

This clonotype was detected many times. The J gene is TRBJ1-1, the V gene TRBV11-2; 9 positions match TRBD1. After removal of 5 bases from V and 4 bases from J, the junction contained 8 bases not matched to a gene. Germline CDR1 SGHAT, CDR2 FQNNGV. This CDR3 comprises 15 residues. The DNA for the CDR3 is TGTGCCAGCAGCGATACAGGGGGCAGGGGCACTGAAGCTTTCTTT. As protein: CASSDTGGRGTEAFF.

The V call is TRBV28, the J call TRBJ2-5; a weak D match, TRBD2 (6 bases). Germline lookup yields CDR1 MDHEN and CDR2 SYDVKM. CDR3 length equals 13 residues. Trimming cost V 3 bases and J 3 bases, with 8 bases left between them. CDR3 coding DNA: TGTGCCAGCAGTTTGGGCGGGAAAGAGACCCAGTACTTC. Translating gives CASSLGGKETQYF.

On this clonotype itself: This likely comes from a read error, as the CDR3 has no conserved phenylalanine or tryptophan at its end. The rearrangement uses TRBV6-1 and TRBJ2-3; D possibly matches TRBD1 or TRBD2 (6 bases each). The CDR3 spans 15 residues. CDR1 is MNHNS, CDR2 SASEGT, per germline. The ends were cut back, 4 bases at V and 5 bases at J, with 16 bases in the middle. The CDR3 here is CASSAYARDIDTQYI. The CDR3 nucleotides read TGTGCCAGCAGTGCTTATGCGCGGGACATAGATACGCAGTATATT.

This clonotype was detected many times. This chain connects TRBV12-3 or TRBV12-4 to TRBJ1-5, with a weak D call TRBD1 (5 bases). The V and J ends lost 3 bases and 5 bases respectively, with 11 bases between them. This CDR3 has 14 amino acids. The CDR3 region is CASSLTDRYQPQHF. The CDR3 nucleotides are TGTGCCAGCAGTTTGACAGACCGATATCAGCCCCAGCATTTT.